The rows below give T cell receptor beta chains drawn from one sample of a study of T cells in Graves' hyperthyroidism and ophthalmopathy. TCRdb reprocessed the multiplex PCR reads with MiXCR, giving one entry per CDR3 protein. This table has over 650,000 distinct CDR3 sequences, about 45% appearing once. The sequenced material came from peripheral blood or thyroid tissue (not recorded which). Receptors were obtained from an adult man with Graves' disease, either hyperthyroidism or ophthalmopathy (not recorded which). Each CDR3 is given with its conserved first and last residue. A D gene is named only where the DNA matches it firmly. Size tells how often a clone was seen (once, few, many) or the class of an expanded clone, and some rows leave it out.

V	D	size	J	CDR3	DNA
TRBV5-5	-	-	TRBJ2-7	CASSQAGRAADYEQYF	TGTGCCAGCAGCCAAGCTGGTCGAGCGGCAGACTACGAGCAGTACTTC
TRBV7-2	TRBD1	few	TRBJ1-2	CASSLRDSPKTLYGYTF	TGTGCCAGCAGCTTACGGGACAGTCCCAAAACACTATATGGCTACACCTTC
TRBV24-1	-	many	TRBJ2-7	CATSVGYEQYF	TGTGCCACCAGTGTCGGCTACGAGCAGTACTTC
TRBV25-1	TRBD1	once	TRBJ1-5	CASSLRDSLGQPQHF	TGTGCCAGCAGCTTACGGGACAGCCTGGGACAGCCCCAGCATTTT
TRBV29-1	TRBD1	many	TRBJ1-3	CSVAEGARGNTIYF	TGCAGCGTTGCGGAGGGGGCGCGGGGAAACACCATATATTTT
TRBV5-1	-	few	TRBJ2-5	CASREGTQETQYF	TGCGCCAGCAGAGAAGGGACTCAAGAGACCCAGTACTTC
TRBV24-1	-	many	TRBJ2-5	CATSPGTAYQETQYF	TGTGCCACCAGTCCAGGGACGGCGTACCAAGAGACCCAGTACTTC
TRBV19	-	many	TRBJ1-3	CASSDPGNTIYF	TGTGCCAGTAGCGACCCTGGAAACACCATATATTTT
TRBV29-1	-	-	TRBJ2-5	CRQETQYF	TGCAGACAAGAGACCCAGTACTTC
TRBV12-3/TRBV12-4	TRBD1	-	TRBJ1-5	CASSLTTGNQPQHF	TGTGCCAGCAGCCTAACGACAGGGAATCAGCCCCAGCATTTT
TRBV7-9	TRBD1	few	TRBJ1-4	CASSLPTGANEKLFF	TGTGCCAGCAGCTTACCAACAGGGGCTAATGAAAAACTGTTTTTT
TRBV7-2	TRBD1	few	TRBJ2-7	CASSPRQGPAREQYF	TGTGCCAGCAGCCCCAGACAGGGCCCTGCCCGCGAGCAGTACTTC
TRBV9	-	many	TRBJ1-4	CASSAFIGEKLFF	TGTGCCAGCAGCGCATTTATTGGTGAAAAACTGTTTTTT
TRBV14	-	few	TRBJ1-2	CASSQIALEGSYGYTF	TGTGCCAGCAGCCAAATCGCGCTAGAAGGGAGCTATGGCTACACCTTC
TRBV15	-	-	TRBJ1-2	CATSPEGQGLHGYTF	TGTGCCACCAGCCCAGAGGGTCAGGGCCTACATGGCTACACCTTC
TRBV7-9	TRBD1	many	TRBJ2-5	CASSPRPGRGSETQYF	TGTGCCAGCAGTCCCCGCCCCGGCAGGGGGTCCGAGACCCAGTACTTC
TRBV7-9	-	many	TRBJ1-1	CASSLAGAVRAFF	TGTGCCAGCAGCTTAGCAGGGGCCGTCCGTGCTTTCTTT
TRBV7-9	TRBD1	few	TRBJ2-7	CASSLDGTGPLSEQYF	TGTGCCAGCAGCTTAGATGGGACAGGGCCCCTCTCCGAGCAGTACTTC
TRBV5-1	-	-	TRBJ1-1	CASSLGYPQNTEAFF	TGCGCCAGCAGCTTGGGATACCCGCAGAACACTGAAGCTTTCTTT
TRBV9	-	many	TRBJ1-6	CASSVRTDGSPLHF	TGTGCCAGCAGCGTCAGGACGGACGGTTCACCCCTCCACTTT
TRBV20-1	-	few	TRBJ1-1	CSARDPRTDNTEAFF	TGCAGTGCTAGAGACCCCCGGACGGACAACACTGAAGCTTTCTTT
TRBV25-1	-	-	TRBJ1-4	CASSDRHVAGANEKLFF	TGTGCCAGCAGTGACCGTCACGTCGCAGGGGCGAATGAAAAACTGTTTTTT
TRBV7-2	TRBD2	many	TRBJ2-5	CASSSRSGTSSWETQYF	TGTGCCAGCAGCTCACGCTCCGGGACTAGCTCGTGGGAGACCCAGTACTTC
TRBV2	-	many	TRBJ1-5	CASIYARDQPQHF	TGTGCCAGCATCTATGCGCGTGATCAGCCCCAGCATTTT
TRBV10-3	-	-	TRBJ1-2	CASTTDSRGGYTF	TGTGCCTCAACCACCGACAGTCGCGGGGGCTACACCTTC
TRBV7-2	TRBD1	many	TRBJ1-6	CASSLGQVLSPLHF	TGTGCCAGCAGCCTCGGACAGGTCCTTTCACCCCTCCACTTT
TRBV20-1	-	many	TRBJ1-5	CSASQGSGNQPQHF	TGCAGTGCTAGCCAGGGGAGTGGGAATCAGCCCCAGCATTTT
TRBV15	-	-	TRBJ2-7	CATSRDLGQAGSYEQYF	TGTGCCACCAGCAGAGATCTAGGACAGGCGGGATCCTACGAGCAGTACTTC
TRBV14	TRBD2	-	TRBJ2-7	CASSQDHAGAYEQYF	TGTGCCAGCAGCCAAGATCACGCGGGAGCCTACGAGCAGTACTTC
TRBV12-3/TRBV12-4	-	few	TRBJ1-5	CASSYSGIDNQPQHF	TGTGCCAGCAGTTACTCGGGGATCGACAATCAGCCCCAGCATTTT
TRBV5-8	-	few	TRBJ1-3	CASNQGSGNTIYF	TGTGCCAGCAATCAGGGGAGTGGAAACACCATATATTTT
TRBV5-1	TRBD1	-	TRBJ1-1	CASSIGQGARSNTGAFF	TGCGCCAGCAGCATCGGACAGGGGGCCCGTTCGAACACTGGAGCTTTCTTT
TRBV20-1	-	-	TRBJ2-7	CSASDVGYEQYF	TGCAGTGCTAGCGATGTTGGTTACGAGCAGTACTTC
TRBV7-3	-	many	TRBJ1-4	CASSMGVNEKLFF	TGTGCCAGCAGCATGGGTGTCAATGAAAAACTGTTTTTT
TRBV24-1	TRBD2	-	TRBJ2-3	CATSGRAGGSSDTQYF	TGTGCCACCAGTGGGAGAGCGGGGGGGTCATCAGATACGCAGTATTTT
TRBV7-3	-	-	TRBJ1-2	CASVQGNYGYTF	TGTGCCAGCGTTCAGGGAAACTATGGCTACACCTTC
TRBV20-1	-	-	TRBJ1-5	CSARDRTNQPQHF	TGCAGTGCTAGAGACAGGACAAATCAGCCCCAGCATTTT
TRBV29-1	-	-	TRBJ2-5	CSASSLSTAKETQYF	TGCAGCGCCAGCAGTTTATCAACTGCCAAAGAGACCCAGTACTTC
TRBV5-1	TRBD1	-	TRBJ1-2	CASSLDPGQNYGYTF	TGCGCCAGCAGCTTGGACCCGGGACAGAACTATGGCTACACCTTC
TRBV29-1	-	many	TRBJ1-2	CSVMTDNYGYTF	TGCAGCGTGATGACAGACAACTATGGCTACACCTTC
TRBV19	-	few	TRBJ2-2	CASSIWQPDTGELFF	TGTGCCAGTAGTATATGGCAGCCAGACACCGGGGAGCTGTTTTTT
TRBV6-6	TRBD1	-	TRBJ1-2	CASSYGQGDGYTF	TGTGCCAGCAGTTACGGACAGGGGGATGGCTACACCTTC
TRBV7-8	TRBD1	few	TRBJ1-3	CASSPGQGAPGNTIYF	TGTGCCAGCAGCCCGGGACAGGGGGCTCCTGGAAACACCATATATTTT
TRBV7-9	-	few	TRBJ1-2	CASSGSYYGYTF	TGTGCCAGCAGCGGGTCTTACTATGGCTACACCTTC
TRBV29-1	TRBD1	-	TRBJ1-4	CSGSRGVGEKLVF	TGCAGCGGGTCCAGGGGGGTCGGAGAAAAACTGGTTTTT
TRBV7-3	-	-	TRBJ1-1	CASSPRRDTEAFF	TGTGCCAGCAGCCCCAGGAGGGATACTGAAGCTTTCTTT
TRBV7-6	-	many	TRBJ1-1	CASSRLGNTEAFF	TGTGCCAGCAGTCGTCTCGGTAACACTGAAGCTTTCTTT
TRBV7-2	-	-	TRBJ2-7	CASSQVPDSSYEQYF	TGTGCCAGCAGCCAAGTCCCGGACAGCTCCTACGAGCAGTACTTC
TRBV15	TRBD1	-	TRBJ1-4	CATSEAGGEKLFF	TGTGCCACCAGCGAGGCAGGGGGCGAAAAACTGTTTTTT
TRBV25-1	TRBD2	many	TRBJ2-7	CASSDPGRGILGEQYF	TGTGCCAGCAGTGACCCCGGGAGGGGTATCCTCGGCGAGCAGTACTTC
TRBV7-8	-	many	TRBJ2-7	CASSLGRTITSYEQYF	TGTGCCAGCAGCCTCGGACGTACGATTACTTCCTACGAGCAGTACTTC
TRBV29-1	-	many	TRBJ1-2	CSVESEARSGATF	TGCAGCGTTGAATCTGAGGCGAGGTCGGGGGCCACCTTC
TRBV7-3	TRBD2	-	TRBJ2-2	CASTPATGGAGELFF	TGTGCCAGCACCCCAGCGACGGGAGGGGCCGGGGAGCTGTTTTTT
TRBV2	-	-	TRBJ1-5	CASSEAGIQGNQPQHF	TGTGCCAGCAGTGAAGCGGGAATCCAGGGGAATCAGCCCCAGCATTTT